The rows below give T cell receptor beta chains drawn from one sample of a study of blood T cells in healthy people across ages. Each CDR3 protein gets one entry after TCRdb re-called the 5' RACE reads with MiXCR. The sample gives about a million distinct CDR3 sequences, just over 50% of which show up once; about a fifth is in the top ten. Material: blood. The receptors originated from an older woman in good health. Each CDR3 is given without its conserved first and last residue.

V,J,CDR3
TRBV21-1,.,ASNFYEQY
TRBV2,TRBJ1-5,AGSGQLNQPQH
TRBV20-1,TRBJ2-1,SAIAPVSWGEQF
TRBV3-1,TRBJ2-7,ASSLKMGLGQGVYEQY
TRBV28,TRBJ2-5,ASSFKGTGVGETQY
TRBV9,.,ASSVGPGQHTYEQY
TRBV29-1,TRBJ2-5,SVEGLSAYNEQY
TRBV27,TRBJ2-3,ASGDRGDTQY
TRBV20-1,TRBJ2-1,SARAPGTYNEQF
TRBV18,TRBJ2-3,ASSPLQTDTQY
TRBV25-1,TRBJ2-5,ASSAIAGGPGTETQY
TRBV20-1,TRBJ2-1,SADWTGSNEQF
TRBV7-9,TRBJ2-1,ASSLVDVVNEQF
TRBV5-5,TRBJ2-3,AGSWGSIRTDTRY
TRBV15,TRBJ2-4,ATSTRIPLRTENIQY
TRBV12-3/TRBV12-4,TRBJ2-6,ASSLQALVTGANVLT
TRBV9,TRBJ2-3,ASSVTRVTDTQY
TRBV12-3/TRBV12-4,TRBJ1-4,ASSQSAPWEKLF
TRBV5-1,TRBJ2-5,ASNDRGQKETQY
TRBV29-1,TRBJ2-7,SVAANTYEQY
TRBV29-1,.,SVRTGQFYNEQF
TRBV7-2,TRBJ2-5,ASSLSPINGETQY
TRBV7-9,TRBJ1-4,ASSLPWENEKLF
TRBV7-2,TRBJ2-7,ASSSQGQGFEQY
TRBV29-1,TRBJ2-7,SVESIAGTARGYEQY
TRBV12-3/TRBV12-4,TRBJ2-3,ASTSDRVPHTQY
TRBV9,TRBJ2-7,ASSVGGSPAYEQY
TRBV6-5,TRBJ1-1,ASGQGREAF